Listed here are 13 T cell receptor beta chains from one sample, sequenced in a study of vaccination effects on CD4 cells after COVID-19. In the ViraFEST assay, antigen-specific CD4+ clonotypes were identified by expansion after peptide-pool stimulation. The culture ran for approximately 11 days before CD4+ T cells were isolated. Each vaccine recipient was nucleocapsid antibody negative and had no prior SARS-CoV-2 infection. Data came from immunoSEQ multiplex PCR; TCRdb stores just in-frame clones and leaves some out. The sample comprises about 63,000 clones, around 75% of which are singletons, and around 3.8% rests with the top ten. No antigen is known for these receptors. The source was CD4+ T cells from PBMCs cultured with HCoV-OC43 spike peptides, collected before COVID-19 vaccination. Subset reported: HCoV-OC43 spike overlapping peptide pool stimulation. These receptors all come from a human donor who received a COVID-19 vaccine.

Here the CDR3 DNA reads TGTGCCACCAGTGGGACAGGGTACTATGGCTACACCTTC. It yields the protein CATSGTGYYGYTF. The J gene is TRBJ1-2, the V gene TRBV24-1; 8 nucleotides align to TRBD1. CDR1 is KGHDR, CDR2 SFDVKD, per germline. The CDR3 consists of 13 residues. With V trimmed by 5 bases and J by 3 bases, 1 base remained unmatched.

The chain links TRBV21-1 to TRBJ2-7; the table's D call of TRBD1 was not tested on the DNA. TRBV21-1 is described as a pseudogene. The CDR3 has 16 residues. The CDR3 loop reads CASSKGLSGGVYEQYV. As DNA, the CDR3 is TGTGCCAGCAGCAAAGGGTTGTCAGGGGGTGTGTACGAGCAGTACGTC.

V usage is TRBV5-4 and J usage is TRBJ2-7, with D perhaps matching TRBD1 (5 bases). Trimming took off 4 bases at V and 6 bases at J, with 17 bases between the two ends. CDR1 SGHNT and CDR2 YYREEE come from the germline V gene (reference sequence). The CDR3 totals 14 residues. CDR3 residues: CASSPGGATIEQYV. Here the CDR3 DNA reads TGTGCCAGCAGCCCGGGTGGGGCTACGATCGAGCAGTACGTC.

The genes are TRBV29-1 and TRBJ2-1; D call uncertain. The CDR3 extends over 12 amino acids. V lost 2 bases to trimming and J lost 2 bases, with 4 bases between them. Germline lookup yields CDR1 SQVTM and CDR2 ANQGSEA. CDR3 sequence reads: CSVETTYNEQFF. In nucleotides, the CDR3 is TGCAGCGTTGAAACAACCTACAATGAGCAGTTCTTC.

The V gene is TRBV18, the J gene TRBJ2-2, with TRBD1 matching 8 bases. With V trimmed by 3 bases and J by 5 bases, 5 bases remained unmatched. This CDR3 is built from 15 residues. Looked up from germline, CDR1 is KGHSH and CDR2 is LQKENI. The DNA for the CDR3 is TGTGCCAGCTCACCCAGACAGGGGATGACCGGGGAGCTGTTTTTT. Translation gives CASSPRQGMTGELFF.

The chain employs TRBV27 and TRBJ2-6, with D maybe TRBD1 (6 bases). V lost 4 bases to trimming and J lost 4 bases, with 11 bases between them. Germline CDR1 reads MNHEY; CDR2 reads SMNVEV (reference sequence). The length of the CDR3 is 15 residues. CDR3 DNA: TGTGCCAGCAGTTCCGCAGGGGCAGGGGCCAACGTCCTGACTTTC. This codes for CASSSAGAGANVLTF.

V is TRBV5-5 and J is TRBJ1-6; D gene uncertain. The V end lost 8 bases, the J end lost 6 bases, and 12 bases lay between the germline ends. CDR3 length: 13 amino acids. Germline values: CDR1 SGHKS, CDR2 YYEKEE (reference sequence). In DNA form, the CDR3 reads TGTGCCAGTCAAGTGACTCGTAATTCACCCCTCCACTTT. Translation: CASQVTRNSPLHF.

This clone was seen a handful of times. The chain is built from TRBV2 and TRBJ2-2; D is possibly TRBD1 (6 bases). Between the trimmed V and J ends, which lost 6 bases and 0 bases, there was a span of 8 bases. This CDR3 is 14 amino acids long. Germline values: CDR1 SNHLY, CDR2 FYNNEI. The CDR3 region is CASRQGTNTGELFF. CDR3 in DNA: TGTGCCAGCAGACAGGGTACGAACACCGGGGAGCTGTTTTTT.

This clone has just one count. V gene TRBV5-1 combines with J gene TRBJ1-5, with TRBD1 matching 10 bases. Germline assignment: CDR1 SGHRS and CDR2 YFSETQ. The CDR3 is 17 residues long. Trimming took 6 bases from V and 0 from J; bases not matched to a gene: 9. The CDR3 coding sequence is TGCGCCAGCAAACTTGGGACAGGGGACCTTAGCAATCAGCCCCAGCATTTT. Protein sequence: CASKLGTGDLSNQPQHF.

The V gene is TRBV6-4, the J gene TRBJ2-5; D is uncertain. Germline V gene lookup returns CDR1 MRHNA and CDR2 SNTAGT. CDR3 length: 15 residues. V gave up 8 bases and J gave up 1 base, with 17 bases separating them. This CDR3 reads CASGCPGSCQETQYF. CDR3 coding DNA: TGTGCCAGCGGGTGCCCCGGCTCTTGCCAAGAGACCCAGTACTTC.

The chain couples TRBV6-2 or TRBV6-3 to TRBJ1-5; 8 bases are a match to TRBD1. The length of the CDR3 is 16 residues. CDR1 and CDR2 (germline): MNHEY, SVGEGT. V shed 4 bases, J shed 4 bases, and the junction held 9 bases outside the gene matches. CDR3 sequence: CASSFSDRAGNQPQHF. CDR3 nucleotides: TGTGCCAGCAGTTTCTCGGACAGGGCGGGGAATCAGCCCCAGCATTTT.

V and J are TRBV7-2 and TRBJ2-5; 7 bases align to TRBD1. Germline values: CDR1 SGHTA, CDR2 FQGNSA. The junction had 12 bases not matched to a gene; V was cut back by 0 bases and J by 5 bases. This CDR3 spans 17 amino acids. CDR3 bases: TGTGCCAGCAGCTTAGCCCGGACAGGCTTCCTCGGGGAGACCCAGTACTTC. This translates into CASSLARTGFLGETQYF.

The rearrangement uses TRBV7-8 and TRBJ1-3; no reliable D call. The CDR3 covers 16 residues. Germline V lookup: CDR1 SGHVS, CDR2 FQNEAQ. V shed 5 bases and J shed 0 bases, with 14 bases lying between them. The CDR3 DNA follows: TGTGCCAGCAGCCACTCATATTCTCTCTCTGGAAACACCATATATTTT. Encoded protein: CASSHSYSLSGNTIYF. The full variable domain, its missing parts supplied by reference TRBV7-8 and TRBJ1-3, is GAGVSQSPRYKVAKRGQDVALRCDPISGHVSLFWYQQALGQGPEFLTYFQNEAQLDKSGLPSDRFFAERPEGSVSTLKIQRTQQEDSAVYLCASSHSYSLSGNTIYFGEGSWLTVV.